This record covers a single T cell receptor beta chain. Its antigen is unidentified. The data were taken from a study of shared clonotypes between healthy human individuals. The authors ran the assay at deep level. Using immunoSEQ multiplex PCR, the repertoire was profiled, and TCRdb retains in-frame clones only, with some absent. The sample records 2 million to 3 million clones, approximately 93% being singletons. Whole-study results and caveats: Across subsets, estimated richness was generally greater for naive than for memory populations. The four-donor shared clonotypes exceeded non-shared clonotypes in generation probability, with non-shared ones scoring lower. Rarefaction exposed incomplete sorted-subset sequencing despite large depth.

The CDR3 extends over 15 amino acids. V dropped 4 bases and J dropped 0 bases, with 14 bases sitting between them. The germline V gene has CDR1 SGHNT and CDR2 YYREEE (reference sequence). The sequenced sample was naive CD4+ T cells from PBMCs. Subset here: CD45RA+ positively selected. The V call is TRBV5-4, the J call TRBJ2-7, with D possibly being TRBD2 (6 bases). The origin of this receptor is a man aged 18 to 30 in good health. Some clones in this sample may be carry-over from other donors' samples. CDR3 protein: CASSGGTFSSYEQYF. CDR3 sequence (DNA): TGTGCCAGCAGCGGCGGGACTTTCAGCTCCTACGAGCAGTACTTC. Using reference TRBV5-4 and TRBJ2-7 for the parts outside the CDR3, the full variable domain is ETGVTQSPTHLIKTRGQQVTLRCSSQSGHNTVSWYQQALGQGPQFIFQYYREEENGRGNFPPRFSGLQFPNYSSELNVNALELDDSALYLCASSGGTFSSYEQYFGPGTRLTVT.